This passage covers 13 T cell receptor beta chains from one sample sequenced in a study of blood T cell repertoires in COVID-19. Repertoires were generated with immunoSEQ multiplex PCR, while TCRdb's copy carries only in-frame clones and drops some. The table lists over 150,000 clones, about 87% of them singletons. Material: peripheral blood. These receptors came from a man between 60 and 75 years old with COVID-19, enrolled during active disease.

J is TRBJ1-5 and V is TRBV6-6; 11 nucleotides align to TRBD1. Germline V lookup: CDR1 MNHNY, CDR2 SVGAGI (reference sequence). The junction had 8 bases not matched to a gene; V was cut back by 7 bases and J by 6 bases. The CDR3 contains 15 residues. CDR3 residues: CASTGQGASGQPQHF. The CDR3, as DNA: TGTGCCAGCACAGGACAGGGGGCGTCCGGTCAGCCCCAGCATTTT.

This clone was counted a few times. CDR3 sequence (DNA): TGTGCCAGCAGAAGGACAGGGGTAACTAATGAAAAACTGTTTTTT. As protein: CASRRTGVTNEKLFF. J is TRBJ1-4 and V is TRBV2; 9 nucleotides agree with TRBD1. Germline-derived CDR1 and CDR2 are SNHLY and FYNNEI. The ends lost 6 bases at V and 1 base at J; junction bases unmatched: 3. The CDR3 is 15 residues long.

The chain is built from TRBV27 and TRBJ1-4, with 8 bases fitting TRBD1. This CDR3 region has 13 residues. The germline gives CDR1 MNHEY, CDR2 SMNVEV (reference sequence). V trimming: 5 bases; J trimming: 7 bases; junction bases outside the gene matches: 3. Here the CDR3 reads CASSQGAGEKLFF. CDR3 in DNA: TGTGCCAGCAGTCAGGGGGCGGGTGAAAAACTGTTTTTT.

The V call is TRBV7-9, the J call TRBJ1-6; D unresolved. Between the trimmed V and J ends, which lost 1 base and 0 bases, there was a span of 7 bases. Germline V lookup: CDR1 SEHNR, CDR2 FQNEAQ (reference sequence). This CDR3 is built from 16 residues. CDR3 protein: CASSLGAYSYNSPLHF. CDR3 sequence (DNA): TGTGCCAGCAGCTTAGGGGCCTACTCCTATAATTCACCCCTCCACTTT.

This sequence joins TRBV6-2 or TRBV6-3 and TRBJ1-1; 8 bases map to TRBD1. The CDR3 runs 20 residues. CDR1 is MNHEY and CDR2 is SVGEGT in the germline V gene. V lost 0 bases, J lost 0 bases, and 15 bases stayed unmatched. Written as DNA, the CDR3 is TGTGCCAGCAGTTACTCGAATGGTTACAGGGGGTCACAAATGAACACTGAAGCTTTCTTT. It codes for CASSYSNGYRGSQMNTEAFF.

CDR3 DNA sequence: TGTGCCAGTAGTATTAGGACAGGTGTAAGCAATCAGCCCCAGCATTTT. Encoded protein: CASSIRTGVSNQPQHF. The chain combines TRBV19 with TRBJ1-5; 7 positions match TRBD1. This CDR3 is 16 amino acids long. V was pared by 3 bases and J by 1 base, with 6 bases of the junction left unmatched. The germline V gene has CDR1 LNHDA and CDR2 SQIVND (reference sequence). The full variable domain, its missing parts supplied by reference TRBV19 and TRBJ1-5, is DGGITQSPKYLFRKEGQNVTLSCEQNLNHDAMYWYRQDPGQGLRLIYYSQIVNDFQKGDIAEGYSVSREKKESFPLTVTSAQKNPTAFYLCASSIRTGVSNQPQHFGDGTRLSIL.

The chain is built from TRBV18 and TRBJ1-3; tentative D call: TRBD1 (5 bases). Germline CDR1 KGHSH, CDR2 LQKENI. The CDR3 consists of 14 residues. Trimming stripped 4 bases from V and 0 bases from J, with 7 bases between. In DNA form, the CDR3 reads TGTGCCAGCTCACTGGACAACTCTGGAAACACCATATATTTT. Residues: CASSLDNSGNTIYF. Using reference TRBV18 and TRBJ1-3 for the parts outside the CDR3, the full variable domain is NAGVMQNPRHLVRRRGQEARLRCSPMKGHSHVYWYRQLPEEGLKFMVYLQKENIIDESGMPKERFSAEFPKEGPSILRIQQVVRGDSAAYFCASSLDNSGNTIYFGEGSWLTVV.

CDR3 bases: TGTGCCAGCAGCGTCCTGATCGGGGTGGGAGGCTACACCTTC. Translated: CASSVLIGVGGYTF. The chain combines TRBV9 with TRBJ1-2; D is unresolved. This CDR3 is 14 amino acids long. Germline V gives CDR1 SGDLS, CDR2 YYNGEE. V lost 2 bases to trimming and J lost 8 bases, with 16 bases between them.

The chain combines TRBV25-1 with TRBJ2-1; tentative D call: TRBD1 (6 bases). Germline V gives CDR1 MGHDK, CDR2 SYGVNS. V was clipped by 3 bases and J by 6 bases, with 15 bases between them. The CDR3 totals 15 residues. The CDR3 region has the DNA TGTGCCAGCAGTGATTATATGACAGGACCCAATGAGCAGTTCTTC. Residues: CASSDYMTGPNEQFF.

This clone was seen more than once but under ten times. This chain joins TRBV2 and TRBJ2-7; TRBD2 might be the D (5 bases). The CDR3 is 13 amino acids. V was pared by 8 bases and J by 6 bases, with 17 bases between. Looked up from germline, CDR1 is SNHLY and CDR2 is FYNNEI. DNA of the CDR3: TGTGCCAGCGACCGGGATCCAGGCTCCGAGCAGTACTTC. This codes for CASDRDPGSEQYF.

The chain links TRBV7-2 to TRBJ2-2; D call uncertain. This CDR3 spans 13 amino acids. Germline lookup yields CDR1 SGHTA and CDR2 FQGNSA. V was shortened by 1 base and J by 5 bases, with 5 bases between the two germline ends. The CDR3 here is CASSLVLTGELFF. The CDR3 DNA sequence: TGTGCCAGCAGCTTAGTTCTGACCGGGGAGCTGTTTTTT.

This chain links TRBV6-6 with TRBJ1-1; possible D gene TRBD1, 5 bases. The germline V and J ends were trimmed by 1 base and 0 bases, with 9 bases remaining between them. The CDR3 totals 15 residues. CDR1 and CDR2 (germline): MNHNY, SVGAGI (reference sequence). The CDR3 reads CASSYLDIMNTEAFF. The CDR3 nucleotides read TGTGCCAGCAGTTACTTGGACATTATGAACACTGAAGCTTTCTTT.

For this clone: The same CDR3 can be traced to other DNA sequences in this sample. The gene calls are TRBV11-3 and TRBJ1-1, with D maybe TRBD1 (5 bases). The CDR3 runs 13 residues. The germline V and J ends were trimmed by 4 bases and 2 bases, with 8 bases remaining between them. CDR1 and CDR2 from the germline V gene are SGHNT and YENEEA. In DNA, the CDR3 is TGTGCCAGCAGCTCTACAGGTAACACTGAAGCTTTCTTT. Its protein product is CASSSTGNTEAFF. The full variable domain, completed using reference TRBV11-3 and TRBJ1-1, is EAGVVQSPRYKIIEKKQPVAFWCNPISGHNTLYWYLQNLGQGPELLIRYENEEAVDDSQLPKDRFSAERLKGVDSTLKIQPAELGDSAVYLCASSSTGNTEAFFGQGTRLTVV.